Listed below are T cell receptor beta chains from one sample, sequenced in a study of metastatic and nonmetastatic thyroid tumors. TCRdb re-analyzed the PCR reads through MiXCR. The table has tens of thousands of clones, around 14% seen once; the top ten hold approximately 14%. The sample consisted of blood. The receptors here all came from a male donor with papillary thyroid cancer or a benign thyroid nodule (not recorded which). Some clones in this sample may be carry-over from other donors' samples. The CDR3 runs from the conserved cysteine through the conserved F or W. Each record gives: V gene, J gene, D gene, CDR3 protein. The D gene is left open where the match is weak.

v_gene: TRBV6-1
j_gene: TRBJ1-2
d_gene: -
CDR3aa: CASRRTAGGGYTF

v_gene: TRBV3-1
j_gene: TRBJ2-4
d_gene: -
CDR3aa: CASSQGGALTLAKNIQYF

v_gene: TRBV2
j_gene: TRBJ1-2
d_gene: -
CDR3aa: CASRGLGYGYTF

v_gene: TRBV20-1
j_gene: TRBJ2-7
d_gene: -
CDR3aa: CSAAESGVYEQYF

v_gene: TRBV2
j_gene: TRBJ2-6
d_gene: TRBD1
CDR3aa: CASRNRGRSGANVLTF

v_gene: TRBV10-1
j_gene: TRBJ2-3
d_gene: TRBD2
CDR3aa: CASSDLRETDNTDTQYF

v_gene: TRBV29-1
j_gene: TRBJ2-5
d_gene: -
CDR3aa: CSVGGGVGTETQYF

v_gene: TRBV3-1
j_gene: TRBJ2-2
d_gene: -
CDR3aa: CASSRGGQQNTGELFF

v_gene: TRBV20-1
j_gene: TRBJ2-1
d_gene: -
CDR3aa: CSARDPERAGNEQFF

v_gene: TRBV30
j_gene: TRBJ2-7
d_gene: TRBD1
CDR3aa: CASDSGTVSYEQYF

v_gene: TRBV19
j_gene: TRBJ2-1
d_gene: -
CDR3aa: CASEGERIYNEQFF

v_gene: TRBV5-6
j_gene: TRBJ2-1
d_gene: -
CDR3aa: CASSSQYNEQFF

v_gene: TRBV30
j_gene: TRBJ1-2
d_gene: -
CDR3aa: CAWSSRSGIINGYTF

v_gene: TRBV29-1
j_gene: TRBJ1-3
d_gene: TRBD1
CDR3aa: CSGTGGVSGNTIYF

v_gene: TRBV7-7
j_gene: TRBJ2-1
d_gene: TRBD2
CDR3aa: CASSSTSGLDDEQFF

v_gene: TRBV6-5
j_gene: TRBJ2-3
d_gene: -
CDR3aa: CASSYGDPSTYTQYF

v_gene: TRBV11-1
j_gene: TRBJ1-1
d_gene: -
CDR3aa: CASSHMGLGTEAFF

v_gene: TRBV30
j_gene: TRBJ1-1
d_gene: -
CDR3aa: CAWSRVANTEAFF

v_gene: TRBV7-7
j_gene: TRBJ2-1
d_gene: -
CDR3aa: CASSLHGVGSYNEQFF

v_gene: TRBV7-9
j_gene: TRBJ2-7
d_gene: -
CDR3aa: CASSRPAGGDEQYF

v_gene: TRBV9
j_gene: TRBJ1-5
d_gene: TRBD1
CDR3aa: CASSVEGQDYQPQHF

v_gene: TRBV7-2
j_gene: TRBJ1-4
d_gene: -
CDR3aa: CASSFGAQTNEKLFF

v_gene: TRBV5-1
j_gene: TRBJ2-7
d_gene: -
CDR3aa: CASSPDNSYEQYF

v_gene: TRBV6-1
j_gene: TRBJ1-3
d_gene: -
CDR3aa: CASLRTPTTGNTIYF

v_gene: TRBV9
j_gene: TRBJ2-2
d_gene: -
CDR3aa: CASYRDSLNTGELFF

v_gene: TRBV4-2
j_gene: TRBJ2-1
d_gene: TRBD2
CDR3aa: CASSPLAGAYNEQFF

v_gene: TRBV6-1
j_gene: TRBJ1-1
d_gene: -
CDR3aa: CASRGGITEAFF

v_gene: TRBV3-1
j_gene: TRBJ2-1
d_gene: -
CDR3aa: CASSQAAFSNEQFF

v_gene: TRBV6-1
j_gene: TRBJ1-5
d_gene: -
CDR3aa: CASSEARGRTQPQHF

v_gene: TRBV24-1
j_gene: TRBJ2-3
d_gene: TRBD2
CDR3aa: CATSDFRAGQSTVTQYF

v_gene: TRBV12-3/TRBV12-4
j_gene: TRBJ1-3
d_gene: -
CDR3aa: CASRTSVVGNTIYF

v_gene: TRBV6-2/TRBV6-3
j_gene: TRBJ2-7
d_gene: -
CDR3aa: CASSWSQVSYEQYF